This T cell receptor (beta chain) was captured by sequencing in a study of blood T cell repertoires in COVID-19. Background on the study: Sites across the United States, Italy and Spain contributed samples from acute and convalescent COVID-19. T cells, B-cell-depleted T cells, or PBMCs provided the cDNA or gDNA that served as material.

This CDR3 is built from 16 residues. Trimming took off 2 bases at V and 2 bases at J, with 16 bases between the two ends. Germline V CDR1 and CDR2: MNHEY, SVGAGI. Per the original methods: Estimated nucleated cell counts came from reference gene primer amplification. Assay: immunoSEQ multiplex PCR; the TCRdb copy retains only in-frame clones and omits some. V and J calls and clone size follow that table, whereas D and trimming were derived from the DNA. There are 200,000 to 250,000 clones in the sample; 75% to 85% occur only once, and about 2.4% lies in the top ten. This clonotype was sampled from a woman between 70 and 85 years old with COVID-19, enrolled during active disease. Input material: peripheral blood. The chain uses TRBV6-5 and TRBJ2-7; a possible D gene is TRBD1 (7 bases). The CDR3 here is CASSYRQQGTPYEQYF. CDR3 DNA: TGTGCCAGCAGTTACAGACAACAGGGGACTCCCTACGAGCAGTACTTC.